This T cell receptor beta chain was captured by sequencing in a study of multiple sclerosis patients with progressive multifocal leukoencephalopathy. Time point: time of PML onset. Synthetic inline TR CDR3 controls covering all V-J pairings were spiked into each PCR. The protocol was immunoSEQ multiplex PCR, while the TCRdb copy is restricted to in-frame clones and leaves out a portion. Of about 31,000 clones in the sample, approximately 88% were seen once. Per germline, CDR1 SGHAT and CDR2 FQNNGV. This CDR3 comprises 15 residues. V gave up 5 bases and J gave up 1 base, with 14 bases separating them. Sequences were derived from PBMCs, sampled from a patient treated with natalizumab. The TCR originated in a woman aged 35 to 49 with progressive multifocal leukoencephalopathy. The chain links TRBV11-2 to TRBJ1-1; D gene ambiguous. The CDR3 loop reads CASSARLTSNTEAFF. The CDR3 DNA is TGTGCCAGCAGCGCCCGCCTCACATCGAACACTGAAGCTTTCTTT. Drawing the rest from reference TRBV11-2 and TRBJ1-1, the complete variable domain is EAGVAQSPRYKIIEKRQSVAFWCNPISGHATLYWYQQILGQGPKLLIQFQNNGVVDDSQLPKDRFSAERLKGVDSTLKIQPAKLEDSAVYLCASSARLTSNTEAFFGQGTRLTVV.